This T cell receptor (beta chain) came from a study of blood T cells in healthy people across ages. From germline, CDR1 is DFQATT and CDR2 SNEGSKA (reference sequence). V dropped 1 base and J dropped 6 bases, with 10 bases sitting between them. The CDR3 consists of 13 residues. Study conclusions and caveats: Investigators treated diversity estimates from one million T cells as underestimates.

For the second PCR, which ran for about 7 to 11 cycles, a sample-barcoded 5' primer and a J-beta primer mix were used. Each CDR3 protein gets one entry after TCRdb re-called the 5' RACE reads with MiXCR. This sample has 1.5 million to 1.8 million distinct CDR3 sequences; 40% to 45% occur once, and the top ten carry 4%. To note about this clonotype: Its antigen remains unknown.

The clonotype was recovered from a woman younger than 35 in good health. This chain connects TRBV20-1 to TRBJ1-5, with D hard to call. Sequenced: blood. This CDR3 is CSARGATAQPQHF. The CDR3 DNA is TGCAGTGCTAGAGGTGCAACGGCTCAGCCCCAGCATTTT.